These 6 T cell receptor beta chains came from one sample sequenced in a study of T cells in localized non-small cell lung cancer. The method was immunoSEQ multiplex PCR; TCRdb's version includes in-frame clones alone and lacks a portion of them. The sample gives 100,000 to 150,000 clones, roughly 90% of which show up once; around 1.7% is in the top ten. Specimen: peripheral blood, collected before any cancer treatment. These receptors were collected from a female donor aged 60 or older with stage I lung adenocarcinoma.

The CDR3 nucleotides are TGTGCCACGAGGGTCGCAGACACCGGGGAGCTGTTTTTT. Protein product: CATRVADTGELFF. The chain carries TRBV10-3 and TRBJ2-2, with D possibly TRBD2 on 5 matching bases. V lost 10 bases and J lost 3, with 12 bases in between. The length of the CDR3 is 13 residues. Germline V CDR1 and CDR2: ENHRY, SYGVKD.

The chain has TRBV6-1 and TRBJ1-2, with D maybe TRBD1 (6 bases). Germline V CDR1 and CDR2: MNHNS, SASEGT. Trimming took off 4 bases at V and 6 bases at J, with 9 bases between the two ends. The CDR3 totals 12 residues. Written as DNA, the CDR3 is TGTGCCAGCAGTGCACAGGGAGATGGCTACACCTTC. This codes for CASSAQGDGYTF.

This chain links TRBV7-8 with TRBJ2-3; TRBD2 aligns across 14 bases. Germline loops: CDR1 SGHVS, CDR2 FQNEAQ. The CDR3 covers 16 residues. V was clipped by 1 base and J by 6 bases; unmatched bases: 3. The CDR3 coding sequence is TGTGCCAGCAGCTTAGGACGGACTAGCGGGAGGGATACGCAGTATTTT. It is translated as CASSLGRTSGRDTQYF.

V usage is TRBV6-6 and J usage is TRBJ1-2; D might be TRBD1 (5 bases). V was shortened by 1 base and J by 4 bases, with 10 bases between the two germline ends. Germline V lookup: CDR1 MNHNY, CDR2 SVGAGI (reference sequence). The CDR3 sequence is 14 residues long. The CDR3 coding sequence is TGTGCCAGCAGTTACTTGCTACAGGTCTATGGCTACACCTTC. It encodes CASSYLLQVYGYTF.

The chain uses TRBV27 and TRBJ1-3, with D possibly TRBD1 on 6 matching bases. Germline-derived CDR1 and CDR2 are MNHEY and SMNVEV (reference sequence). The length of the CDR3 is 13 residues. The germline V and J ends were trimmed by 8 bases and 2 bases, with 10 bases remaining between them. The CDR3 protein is CASGGGTGNTIYF. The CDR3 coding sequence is TGTGCCAGCGGGGGGGGCACTGGAAACACCATATATTTT.

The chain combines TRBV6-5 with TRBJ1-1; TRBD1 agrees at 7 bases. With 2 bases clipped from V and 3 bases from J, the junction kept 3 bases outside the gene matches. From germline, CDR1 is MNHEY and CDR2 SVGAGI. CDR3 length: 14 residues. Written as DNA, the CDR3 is TGTGCCAGCAGTTACGAGGGGGCGTACACTGAAGCTTTCTTT. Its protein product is CASSYEGAYTEAFF.